This record covers a single TCR beta chain. The table came from immunoSEQ multiplex PCR; TCRdb's copy has only in-frame clones and leaves some out. The sample has roughly 250,000 clones, about 83% seen once. The data are from a study of Ad26.COV2.S vaccination and SARS-CoV-2 variants. In the study overall: Into the muscle, Ad26.COV2.S was dosed once or twice, 56 days apart.

Germline V gene data show CDR1 as SGHVS and CDR2 as FQNEAQ. The CDR3 totals 16 residues. The V segment lost 5 bases and the J segment 0 bases; nucleotides outside the gene matches: 8. Regarding treatment: 15 to 20 received Ad26.COV2.S at low or high dose, single or two shots; a few received placebo; per-sample allocation not given. The study sampled participants on day 63 after the first vaccine or placebo injection. This person who donated was an adult of 18-55 years in Boston. This sequence originates from a person between 18 and 65 years old who received the Ad26.COV2.S COVID-19 vaccine or a placebo. Here the sequenced sample was peripheral blood, taken in a trial of Ad26.COV2.S vaccine versus placebo. The V and J genes are TRBV7-8 and TRBJ2-5, with 8 bases identical to TRBD1. The CDR3 sequence: CASSGTRGLYQETQYF. CDR3 nucleotide sequence: TGTGCCAGCAGCGGCACCAGGGGGCTTTACCAAGAGACCCAGTACTTC.